This TCR beta chain originates from a study of blood T cell repertoires in COVID-19. The overall study: Collection of acute and convalescent COVID-19 samples took place in the United States, Italy and Spain. Sample material is recorded as cDNA or gDNA derived from T cells, B-cell-depleted T cells, or PBMCs.

Participants had their cohort set by participant-reported clinical history. This clone was seen only once. As processed by the authors: Reference gene primer amplification gave nucleated cell count estimates. Assay used: immunoSEQ multiplex PCR; TCRdb lists only in-frame clones, some missing. V and J calls and clone size come straight from that table; D and trimming were deduced from the DNA. The repertoire holds more than 200,000 clones, with around 86% as singletons. Sequences were obtained from PBMCs or T cells enriched from blood (not recorded which). The source of this sequence is a man younger than 45 in a cohort exposed to, infected with or recovered from COVID-19 (not recorded which).

In nucleotides, the CDR3 is TGTGCCAGCAGCGAGGGACTAGCGGGAACAGATACGCAGTATTTT. This sequence encodes CASSEGLAGTDTQYF. The rearrangement links TRBV7-3 to TRBJ2-3; 13 nucleotides agree with TRBD2. Looked up from germline, CDR1 is SGHTA and CDR2 is FQGTGA. The V gene end was trimmed by 5 bases and the J gene end by 3 bases; junction bases not matched to a gene: 2. The CDR3 totals 15 residues.